These 3 T cell receptor beta chains came from one sample sequenced in a study of T cell responses to AZD1222 COVID-19 vaccine. Sequencing used immunoSEQ multiplex PCR; TCRdb keeps in-frame clones, though not all of them. The sample holds 120,000 to 150,000 clones; about 93% are singletons and the top ten take about 1.9%. Material: peripheral blood, obtained on day 0 of AZD1222 vaccination. All receptors derive from an adult in good health.

V gene TRBV6-2 or TRBV6-3 combines with J gene TRBJ1-2; perhaps TRBD1 as D (5 bases). V lost 6 bases and J lost 6, with 14 bases in between. Per the germline V gene, CDR1 is MNHEY and CDR2 is SVGEGT. The CDR3 has 13 amino acids. CDR3 sequence (DNA): TGTGCCAGCAGCCCAATGGACAACGATGGCTACACCTTC. Its translation: CASSPMDNDGYTF.

The CDR3 DNA reads TGTGCCAGCAGATCGGGACGGACGAACACTGAAGCTTTCTTT. Protein sequence: CASRSGRTNTEAFF. The chain joins TRBV6-5 to TRBJ1-1, with a weak D call TRBD1 (5 bases). V lost 6 bases and J lost 1, with 12 bases in between. Germline CDR1 MNHEY, CDR2 SVGAGI. The CDR3 runs 14 residues.

The V call is TRBV5-8, the J call TRBJ1-2; D uncertain. This CDR3 contains 13 residues. The germline CDR1 and CDR2 sequences are SGHTS and YDEGEE. V was pared by 0 bases and J by 5 bases, with 8 bases between. The CDR3 DNA follows: TGTGCCAGCAGCTTGGGGGAAGGATATGGCTACACCTTC. It codes for CASSLGEGYGYTF.